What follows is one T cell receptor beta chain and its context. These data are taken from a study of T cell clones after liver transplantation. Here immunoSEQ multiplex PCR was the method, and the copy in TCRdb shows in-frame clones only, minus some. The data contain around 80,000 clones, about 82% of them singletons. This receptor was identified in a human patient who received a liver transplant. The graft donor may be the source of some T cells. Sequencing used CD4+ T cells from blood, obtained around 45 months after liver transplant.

This CDR3 is CASSLWQGGNNEQFF. CDR3 DNA sequence: TGTGCCAGCAGTTTATGGCAGGGGGGAAACAATGAGCAGTTCTTC. The rearrangement uses TRBV28 and TRBJ2-1, with a weak D call TRBD1 (7 bases). V was pared by 0 bases and J by 5 bases, with 11 bases between. CDR1 and CDR2 from the germline V gene are MDHEN and SYDVKM. The CDR3 covers 15 residues.